The source of this T cell receptor beta chain is a study of T cell repertoires in ileal Crohn's disease. Study results and limitations: Compared with non-smokers, active smokers at surgery showed more clonal expansions. Compared with CD4 T cells, sorted CD8 cells carried more expanded clones.

On this clone itself: Its cognate antigen is unknown.

Each sample's TCRB immunosequencing used 450 to 550 nanograms of biopsy DNA. Method: immunoSEQ multiplex PCR; TCRdb's copy keeps in-frame clones and lacks some. Of about 15,000 clones in the sample, about 86% were seen once. The sample comprised ileal tissue. This clonotype originated in an adult with Crohn's disease.

The CDR3 loop is CASSLGDRRSGYTF. CDR3 nucleotides: TGTGCCAGCAGCTTAGGTGACAGACGGAGCGGCTACACCTTC. V gene TRBV7-9 combines with J gene TRBJ1-2, with D maybe TRBD1 (5 bases). Germline V gene lookup returns CDR1 SEHNR and CDR2 FQNEAQ (reference sequence). CDR3 length: 14 residues. Trimming cost V 1 base and J 8 bases, with 14 bases left between them.